What follows describes a single T cell receptor beta chain. Its specific antigen is unknown. No base quality information exists; no much larger clone differs at one position. The receptor library was made with the immunoSEQ multiplex PCR assay. TCRdb carries this immuneACCESS record with in-frame sequences only. Its versions omit some clonotypes, under half of them owing to an unresolved V gene in the studies checked, with the rest unexplained. A total of around 56,000 clones appear in this sample, around 80% of them only once. Roughly 15% of the sample comes from the top ten. The study evaluated CTLA-4 blockade (ipilimumab) given together with focal radiation therapy in patients who had chemo-refractory metastatic non-small-cell lung cancer. The entry originates in a study of radiotherapy plus CTLA-4 blockade in lung cancer (dated by TCRdb to 2016 to 2019). Background on the whole study: Objective responses were observed in 18% of enrolled patients, and disease control was achieved in 25% to 40%.

Here is what the overall study found, with its caveats: The strongest predictors of response, as reported, were early dynamic changes in blood T cell clones along with a rise in serum interferon-beta after radiation. TCR clones derived from tumors expanded in peripheral blood after treatment with radiotherapy and ipilimumab.

The specimen comprised peripheral blood, sampled from a patient treated with radiotherapy plus ipilimumab. The TCR originated in a human donor with non-small cell lung cancer who had a complete response to radiotherapy plus ipilimumab.

The nucleotide sequence is given as TGCGCCAGCAGTGAGTCCGGAGGGTCCGGGGAGCTGTTTTTT. This translates into CASSESGGSGELFF. The V and J genes are TRBV10-1 and TRBJ2-2; TRBD2 is perhaps the D gene, given 6 matching bases. Cut back by 0 bases and 6 bases, the V and J ends lie 8 bases apart. The germline V gene (reference sequence) gives CDR1 as WNHNN and CDR2 as SYGVQD. The CDR3, cysteine through phenylalanine, is 14 amino acids long. Just CDR3 DNA is preserved here, 42 bases in frame from base 1.